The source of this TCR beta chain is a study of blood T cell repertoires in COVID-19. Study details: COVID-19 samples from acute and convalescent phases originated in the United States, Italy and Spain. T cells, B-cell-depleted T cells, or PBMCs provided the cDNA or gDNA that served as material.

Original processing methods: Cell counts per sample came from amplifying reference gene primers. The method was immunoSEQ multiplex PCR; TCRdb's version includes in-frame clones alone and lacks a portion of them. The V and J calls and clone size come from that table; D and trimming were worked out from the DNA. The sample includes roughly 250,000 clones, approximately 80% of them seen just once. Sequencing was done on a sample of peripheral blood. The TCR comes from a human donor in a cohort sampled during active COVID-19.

The CDR3 nucleotides are TGTGCCAGCAGTCCGCCTAGATATAGCGGAAAGAGCTCTGGGGCCAACGTCCTGACTTTC. This codes for CASSPPRYSGKSSGANVLTF. The chain employs TRBV2 and TRBJ2-6; weak D call: TRBD2 (6 bases). CDR3 length equals 20 residues. Germline CDR1 SNHLY, CDR2 FYNNEI. Trimming removed 5 bases at V and 0 bases at J, with 23 bases between.